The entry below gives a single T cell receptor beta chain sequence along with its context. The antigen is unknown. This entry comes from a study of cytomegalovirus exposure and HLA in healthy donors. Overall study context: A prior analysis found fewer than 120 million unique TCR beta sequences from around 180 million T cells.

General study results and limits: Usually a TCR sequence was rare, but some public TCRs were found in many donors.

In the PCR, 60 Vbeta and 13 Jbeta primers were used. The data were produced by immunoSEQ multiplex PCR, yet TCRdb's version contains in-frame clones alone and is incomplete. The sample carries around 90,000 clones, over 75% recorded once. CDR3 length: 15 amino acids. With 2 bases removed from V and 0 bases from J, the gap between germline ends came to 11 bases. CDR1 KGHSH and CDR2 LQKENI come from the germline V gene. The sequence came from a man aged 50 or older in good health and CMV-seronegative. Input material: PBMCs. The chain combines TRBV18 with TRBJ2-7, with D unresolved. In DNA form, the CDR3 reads TGTGCCAGCTCACCAGGTACGACTGACTCCTACGAGCAGTACTTC. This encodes CASSPGTTDSYEQYF.